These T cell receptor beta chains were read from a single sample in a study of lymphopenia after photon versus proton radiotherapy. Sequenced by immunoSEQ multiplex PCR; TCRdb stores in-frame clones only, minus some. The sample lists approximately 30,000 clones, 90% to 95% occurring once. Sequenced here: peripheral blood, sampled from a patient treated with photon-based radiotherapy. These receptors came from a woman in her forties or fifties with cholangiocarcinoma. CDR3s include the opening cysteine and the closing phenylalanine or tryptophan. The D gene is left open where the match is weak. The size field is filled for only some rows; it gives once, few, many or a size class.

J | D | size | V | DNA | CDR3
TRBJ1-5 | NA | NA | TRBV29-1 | TGCAGCGTTGGGGGCAGAGGGCAGCCCCAGCATTTT | CSVGGRGQPQHF
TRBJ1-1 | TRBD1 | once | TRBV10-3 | TGTGCCATCAGTCAAGGACAGGCCTGGGGCACTGAAGCTTTCTTT | CAISQGQAWGTEAFF
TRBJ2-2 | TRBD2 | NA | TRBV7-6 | TGTGCCAGCAGAGCGGGGGGGCAGGCCGGGGAGCTGTTTTTT | CASRAGGQAGELFF
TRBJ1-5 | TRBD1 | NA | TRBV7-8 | TGTGCCAGCAGTTTCACAGGGGGGGATCAGCCCCAGCATTTT | CASSFTGGDQPQHF
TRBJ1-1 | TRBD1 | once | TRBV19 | TGTGCCAGTAGTAGGGACAGGGAGAACACTGAAGCTTTCTTT | CASSRDRENTEAFF
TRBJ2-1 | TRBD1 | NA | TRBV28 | TGTGCCAGCTCACCCTACAGGGGGCGCATCGATGAGCAGTTCTTC | CASSPYRGRIDEQFF
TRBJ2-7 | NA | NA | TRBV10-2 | TGCGCCAGCAGTGAGTTTGCCAGAGACTACGAGCAGTACTTC | CASSEFARDYEQYF
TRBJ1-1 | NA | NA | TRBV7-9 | TGTGCCAGCAGCTTACGGCCAGAGGTGAACACTGAAGCTTTCTTT | CASSLRPEVNTEAFF
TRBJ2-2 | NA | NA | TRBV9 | TGTGCCAGCAGAGGGCGGCCCGGGGCATCGATCGGGGAGCTGTTTTTT | CASRGRPGASIGELFF
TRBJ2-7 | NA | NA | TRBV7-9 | TGTGCCTTAACCGGGACTGATCCCTACGAGCAGTACTTC | CALTGTDPYEQYF
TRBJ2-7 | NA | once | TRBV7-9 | TGTGCCAGCAGCTGGGGGTTCGGGGTATTAGATTCCTACGAGCAGTACTTC | CASSWGFGVLDSYEQYF
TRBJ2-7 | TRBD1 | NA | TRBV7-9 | TGTGCCAGCAGCCGGGGACAGGGTGTAGGCTACGAGCAGTACTTC | CASSRGQGVGYEQYF
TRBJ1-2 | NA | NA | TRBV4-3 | TGCGCCAGCAGCCAAGATCCGGAGGACGCTTATGGCTACACCTTC | CASSQDPEDAYGYTF
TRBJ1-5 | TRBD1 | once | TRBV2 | TGTGCCAGCAGGGGGACAGGGTTTGGGAATCAGCCCCAGCATTTT | CASRGTGFGNQPQHF
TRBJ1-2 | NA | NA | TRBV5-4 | TGTGCCAGCAGACAGTGGGGGACAAACTATGGCTACACCTTC | CASRQWGTNYGYTF
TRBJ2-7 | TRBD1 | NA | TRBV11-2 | TGTGCCAGCAGCTTAGGAGGGGGCAGAAGACCCTACGAGCAGTACTTC | CASSLGGGRRPYEQYF
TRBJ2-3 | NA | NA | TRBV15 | TGTGCCACCAGCCCAAGGAGGAGACCCTTAGGCACAGATACGCAGTATTTT | CATSPRRRPLGTDTQYF
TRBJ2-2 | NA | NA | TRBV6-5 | TGTGCCAGCAGTAGGGGGAGTAACACCGGGGAGCTGTTTTTT | CASSRGSNTGELFF
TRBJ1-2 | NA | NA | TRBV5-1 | TGCGCCAGCAGTCTGGGACCACCTACCCACTATGGCTACACCTTC | CASSLGPPTHYGYTF
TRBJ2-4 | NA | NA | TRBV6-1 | TGTGCCAGCACATCTAAAGAGATCGGCAAAAACATTCAGTACTTC | CASTSKEIGKNIQYF